The rows below give T cell receptor beta chains drawn from one sample of a study of graft-versus-host responses after intestinal transplantation. The antigens these receptors bind are not known. TCRdb's copy holds only in-frame clones and misses some; the assay was immunoSEQ multiplex PCR. The sample includes under 130,000 clones, 93% seen only once; the top ten take roughly 1%. Sequenced material: unstimulated CD8+ T cells sorted from spleen or lymph node cells, taken before intestinal transplant. Every receptor here comes from a human donor who received an intestinal transplant. Both conserved end residues are part of each CDR3. The D gene is left open where the match is weak. Clone size is shown for a subset of rows, as once, few, many or a class of expanded clone.

.	TRBV6-5	TRBJ2-3	TRBD2	15	CASSGLAGGTDTQYF	TGTGCCAGCAGCGGACTAGCGGGGGGCACAGATACGCAGTATTTT
.	TRBV7-9	TRBJ2-3	.	14	CASSTRPPADTQYF	TGTGCCAGCAGCACCCGACCCCCAGCAGATACGCAGTATTTT
.	TRBV11-2	TRBJ2-3	.	14	CASSLVGSTDTQYF	TGTGCCAGCAGCTTAGTAGGGAGCACAGATACGCAGTATTTT
.	TRBV19	TRBJ1-2	TRBD1	12	CASSPGGGGYTF	TGTGCCAGTAGTCCAGGGGGCGGTGGCTACACCTTC
.	TRBV15	TRBJ2-7	.	12	CATSHNTREQYF	TGTGCCACCAGCCATAACACACGCGAGCAGTACTTC
.	TRBV4-1	TRBJ2-1	.	17	CASSQDLDSSFDNEQFF	TGCGCCAGCAGCCAAGATCTCGACAGTTCTTTCGACAATGAGCAGTTCTTC
.	TRBV27	TRBJ2-7	.	16	CASSPLAQGGSYEQYF	TGTGCCAGCAGTCCCCTGGCCCAGGGCGGAAGCTACGAGCAGTACTTC
.	TRBV13	TRBJ2-1	TRBD2	16	CASSLERGGLYNEQFF	TGTGCCAGCAGCTTAGAGCGGGGGGGCCTCTACAATGAGCAGTTCTTC
once	TRBV6-5	TRBJ2-5	.	13	CATFHWGQETQYF	TGTGCCACCTTTCATTGGGGCCAAGAGACCCAGTACTTC
.	TRBV10-1	TRBJ2-7	.	13	CASSAASSYEQYF	TGCGCCAGCAGCGCAGCGAGTTCCTACGAGCAGTACTTC
.	TRBV28	TRBJ1-4	.	16	CASKNPDTATNEKLFF	TGTGCCAGCAAAAACCCTGACACGGCAACTAATGAAAAACTGTTTTTT
.	TRBV5-5	TRBJ2-7	.	13	CASTLTGNYEQYF	TGTGCCAGCACCCTGACAGGAAACTACGAGCAGTACTTC
.	TRBV6-5	TRBJ1-1	.	14	CASSYSQVYTEAFF	TGTGCCAGCAGTTACTCACAGGTATACACTGAAGCTTTCTTT
.	TRBV7-9	TRBJ2-7	.	12	CASSSRVDEQYF	TGTGCCAGCAGCTCCAGGGTAGACGAGCAGTACTTC
.	TRBV6-5	TRBJ2-2	.	15	CASRTTYLNTGELFF	TGTGCCAGCAGGACGACTTATTTGAACACCGGGGAGCTGTTTTTT
.	TRBV15	TRBJ2-1	.	14	CATSPMNEDNEQFF	TGTGCCACCAGCCCAATGAACGAGGACAATGAGCAGTTCTTC
.	TRBV7-9	TRBJ2-5	.	17	CASSLASSSATKETQYF	TGTGCCAGCAGCTTAGCTTCTAGTTCCGCCACCAAAGAGACCCAGTACTTC
.	TRBV5-1	TRBJ2-7	TRBD1	15	CASSRYRDRDYEQYF	TGCGCCAGCAGCCGCTACCGGGACAGGGACTACGAGCAGTACTTC
.	TRBV6-1	TRBJ2-7	TRBD2	14	CASSTPGLAYEQYF	TGTGCCAGCAGTACTCCGGGACTAGCCTACGAGCAGTACTTC
.	TRBV4-1	TRBJ2-7	.	12	CASSQAGAGQYF	TGCGCCAGCAGCCAAGCGGGGGCCGGGCAGTACTTC
.	TRBV2	TRBJ1-2	.	14	CASRRSVVEDGYTF	TGTGCCAGCAGACGATCCGTAGTGGAGGATGGCTACACCTTC
.	TRBV30	TRBJ2-1	TRBD2	14	CAWSTGLAYNEQFF	TGTGCCTGGTCTACGGGACTAGCGTACAATGAGCAGTTCTTC
once	TRBV5-1	TRBJ2-1	.	14	CASSLGPSYNEQFF	TGCGCCAGCAGCTTGGGACCGAGCTACAATGAGCAGTTCTTC
.	TRBV11-3	TRBJ1-1	.	13	CASSYLEGTGAFF	TGTGCCAGCAGCTACCTCGAGGGGACGGGAGCTTTCTTT
.	TRBV5-4	TRBJ2-7	.	13	CASSSLDENEQYF	TGTGCCAGCAGCTCCCTGGACGAGAACGAGCAGTACTTC
.	TRBV27	TRBJ2-3	.	16	CASSPLAPSGADTQYF	TGTGCCAGCAGTCCCTTGGCCCCGTCGGGAGCAGATACGCAGTATTTT
.	TRBV9	TRBJ1-2	.	16	CASSEGIQRQPRGYTF	TGTGCCAGCAGCGAGGGGATCCAGCGACAGCCGAGAGGCTACACCTTC
.	TRBV10-2	TRBJ2-3	.	11	CASKFTDTQYF	TGCGCCAGCAAGTTCACAGATACGCAGTATTTT
.	TRBV4-1	TRBJ2-7	.	17	CASSQDYGAGLSYEQYF	TGCGCCAGCAGCCAAGATTACGGTGCAGGCCTCTCTTACGAGCAGTACTTC
.	TRBV29-1	TRBJ2-5	TRBD2	11	CSVVLAETQYF	TGCAGCGTTGTACTAGCGGAGACCCAGTACTTC
.	TRBV13	TRBJ1-1	.	14	CASSLGAGVTEAFF	TGTGCCAGCAGCTTGGGGGCAGGAGTGACTGAAGCTTTCTTT
.	TRBV27	TRBJ2-6	.	14	CARGRYSGANVLTF	TGTGCCAGGGGGAGGTATTCTGGGGCCAACGTCCTGACTTTC
once	TRBV7-2	TRBJ1-1	.	15	CASSLAGRIHTEAFF	TGTGCCAGCAGCTTAGCCGGAAGGATTCACACTGAAGCTTTCTTT
.	TRBV4-1	TRBJ2-3	.	14	CASSQAGLTDTQYF	TGCGCCAGCAGCCAAGCGGGCCTCACAGATACGCAGTATTTT
.	TRBV4-1	TRBJ2-7	TRBD2	14	CASSPGTSGYEQYF	TGTGCCAGCAGCCCGGGGACTAGCGGATACGAGCAGTACTTC
.	TRBV27	TRBJ1-2	.	13	CASSLTVNYGYTF	TGTGCCAGCAGTCTGACGGTGAACTATGGCTACACCTTC
once	TRBV4-1	TRBJ1-2	TRBD1	16	CASSPTQGAEGYGYTF	TGCGCCAGCAGCCCCACCCAGGGGGCCGAAGGCTATGGCTACACCTTC
.	TRBV7-8	TRBJ1-6	.	16	CASSLASSGLVSPLHF	TGTGCCAGCAGCTTAGCCTCGAGTGGGCTGGTTTCACCCCTCCACTTT
.	TRBV4-1	TRBJ2-7	.	15	CASSQEEGWGYEQYF	TGCGCCAGCAGCCAAGAGGAGGGATGGGGGTACGAGCAGTACTTC
.	TRBV27	TRBJ2-5	TRBD1	14	CASSPGTGGETQYF	TGTGCCAGCAGTCCCGGGACAGGGGGAGAGACCCAGTACTTC
.	TRBV7-9	TRBJ2-2	.	15	CASSLAAGFTGELFF	TGTGCCAGCAGCTTAGCTGCGGGGTTCACCGGGGAGCTGTTTTTT
.	TRBV9	TRBJ1-1	.	15	CASSVAGGINTEAFF	TGTGCCAGCAGCGTAGCTGGAGGAATAAACACTGAAGCTTTCTTT
.	TRBV18	TRBJ2-1	.	12	CASSAAYNEQFF	TGTGCCAGCTCAGCAGCTTACAATGAGCAGTTCTTC
once	TRBV7-2	TRBJ1-2	.	13	CASSYGSYYGYTF	TGTGCCAGCAGCTACGGCTCCTACTATGGCTACACCTTC
.	TRBV9	TRBJ1-1	TRBD1	14	CASSQQGMTTEAFF	TGTGCCAGCTCTCAACAGGGGATGACAACTGAAGCTTTCTTT
.	TRBV4-1	TRBJ1-1	TRBD1	16	CASSPLGQGKNTEAFF	TGCGCCAGCAGCCCGTTGGGACAGGGGAAAAACACTGAAGCTTTCTTT
.	TRBV6-1	TRBJ2-3	.	11	CASYSTDTQYF	TGTGCCAGCTACAGCACGGATACGCAGTATTTT
.	TRBV9	TRBJ1-3	.	12	CASSPSGNTIYF	TGTGCCAGCAGTCCCTCGGGAAACACCATATATTTT
.	TRBV29-1	TRBJ2-1	TRBD2	13	CSVAIAGDNEQFF	TGCAGCGTTGCGATAGCGGGGGACAATGAGCAGTTCTTC
.	TRBV5-8	TRBJ2-7	TRBD1	13	CASSGTGGYEQYF	TGTGCCAGCAGCGGGACAGGGGGCTACGAGCAGTACTTC
.	TRBV10-1	TRBJ1-1	TRBD1	14	CASRGTGSNTEAFF	TGCGCCAGCAGAGGGACAGGCTCGAACACTGAAGCTTTCTTT
.	TRBV7-9	TRBJ1-2	.	14	CASSLLGSDYGYTF	TGTGCCAGCAGCTTATTGGGGAGCGACTATGGCTACACCTTC
.	TRBV6-6	TRBJ2-7	TRBD2	14	CASRDRDYVYEQYF	TGTGCCAGCAGGGACCGGGACTACGTCTACGAGCAGTACTTC
.	TRBV18	TRBJ2-1	TRBD1	12	CASSPRDRRQFF	TGTGCCAGCTCCCCCCGGGACAGAAGGCAGTTCTTC
.	TRBV9	TRBJ2-7	TRBD1	14	CASSVGTGAYEQYF	TGTGCCAGCAGCGTAGGGACAGGGGCTTACGAGCAGTACTTC
.	TRBV6-5	TRBJ2-2	TRBD2	13	CASSGGVTGELFF	TGTGCCAGCTCGGGGGGTGTCACCGGGGAGCTGTTTTTT
.	TRBV29-1	TRBJ2-7	.	11	CSARGSYEQYF	TGCAGTGCCCGAGGATCCTACGAGCAGTACTTC
.	TRBV5-6	TRBJ1-1	.	12	CASSLGQFEAFF	TGTGCCAGCAGCTTAGGCCAGTTTGAAGCTTTCTTT
.	TRBV19	TRBJ1-3	TRBD1	15	CASSMGQFSGNTIYF	TGTGCCAGTAGTATGGGACAGTTCTCTGGAAACACCATATATTTT
.	TRBV30	TRBJ2-3	TRBD1	15	CAWSPGQANTDTQYF	TGTGCCTGGAGTCCCGGACAGGCTAACACAGATACGCAGTATTTT